This T cell receptor beta chain was captured in a study of T cells in tumors and immune-related adverse events. Data came from immunoSEQ multiplex PCR; TCRdb stores just in-frame clones and leaves some out. This table has roughly 20,000 clones, about 93% appearing once. V gave up 2 bases and J gave up 2 bases, with 11 bases separating them. The germline V gene encodes CDR1 SGHKS and CDR2 YYEKEE (reference sequence). CDR3 length: 14 residues. The chain employs TRBV5-5 and TRBJ2-7; no reliable D call. The sequencing used lymph node tissue, collected from a patient treated with anti-PD-1 therapy. This receptor was obtained from a female donor with metastatic renal cell carcinoma. CDR3 in DNA: TGTGCCAGCAGCTTTAGGAACAGCCCCTACGAGCAGTACTTC. Amino acid sequence: CASSFRNSPYEQYF. The whole variable domain, remainder taken from reference TRBV5-5 and TRBJ2-7, is DAGVTQSPTHLIKTRGQQVTLRCSPISGHKSVSWYQQVLGQGPQFIFQYYEKEERGRGNFPDRFSARQFPNYSSELNVNALLLGDSALYLCASSFRNSPYEQYFGPGTRLTVT.